This TCR beta chain was retrieved from a study of T cells after yellow fever vaccination. The CDR3 is 15 amino acids. V lost 3 bases to trimming and J lost 0 bases, with 9 bases between them. Germline lookup yields CDR1 SGHTA and CDR2 FQGNSA. TCRdb processed the 5' RACE reads anew with MiXCR; each CDR3 protein has one entry. The data contain some 300,000 distinct CDR3 sequences, 7% to 9% of them seen just once; the ten biggest clones take up 15% to 20%. At least ten counts were recorded for this clonotype. The chain uses TRBV7-2 and TRBJ1-3; no clear D. The sequence derives from a man between 18 and 35 years old who received the YFV17D yellow fever vaccine. Specimen: PBMCs, collected about 41 days after the first yellow fever vaccination. CDR3: CASSFGLNSGNTIYF. CDR3 nucleotide sequence: TGTGCCAGCAGCTTTGGGCTGAACTCTGGAAACACCATATATTTT. The full variable domain, completed using reference TRBV7-2 and TRBJ1-3, is GAGVSQSPSNKVTEKGKDVELRCDPISGHTALYWYRQSLGQGLEFLIYFQGNSAPDKSGLPSDRFSAERTGGSVSTLTIQRTQQEDSAVYLCASSFGLNSGNTIYFGEGSWLTVV.